A single sample is the source of the 24 T cell receptor beta chains below, sequenced in a study of shared clonotypes between healthy human individuals. Clones were read by immunoSEQ multiplex PCR, and TCRdb kept only the in-frame ones, dropping some. Found here are around 180,000 clones, around 93% of them singletons; the top ten hold 0.067%. What was sequenced was naive CD4+ T cells sorted from blood. The subset: CD45RA+ positively selected. These receptors all come from a woman aged 25 to 39 in good health.

The chain has TRBV7-2 and TRBJ2-7; 8 nucleotides match TRBD1. The junction had 1 base not matched to a gene; V was cut back by 1 base and J by 2 bases. CDR1 is SGHTA and CDR2 is FQGNSA in the germline V gene. CDR3 length equals 14 residues. The CDR3 DNA reads as TGTGCCAGCAGCTTAGGGACAGGGACCTACGAGCAGTACTTC. This translates into CASSLGTGTYEQYF.

The chain has TRBV7-9 and TRBJ1-4; a weak D match, TRBD1 (5 bases). The germline V gene has CDR1 SEHNR and CDR2 FQNEAQ (reference sequence). The CDR3 spans 15 residues. V lost 5 bases to trimming and J lost 4 bases, with 14 bases between them. The CDR3 DNA reads TGTGCCAGCAGCAAAACCGGGACGGATAATGAAAAACTGTTTTTT. Translation: CASSKTGTDNEKLFF.

V usage is TRBV28 and J usage is TRBJ1-2; 8 nucleotides agree with TRBD1. CDR3 size: 15 residues. The J segment lost 2 bases and the V segment lost 7 bases, leaving 9 bases of the junction unmatched. Germline V CDR1 and CDR2: MDHEN, SYDVKM. CDR3 sequence: CASNPPGQANYGYTF. DNA of the CDR3: TGTGCCAGCAATCCCCCGGGACAGGCGAACTATGGCTACACCTTC.

The genes are TRBV5-6 and TRBJ2-3; no reliable D call. V dropped 3 bases and J dropped 0 bases, with 5 bases sitting between them. Germline V gene lookup returns CDR1 SGHDT and CDR2 YYEEEE. There are 13 residues in the CDR3. The CDR3 loop reads CASSWSSTDTQYF. The CDR3 DNA is TGTGCCAGCAGCTGGTCTAGCACAGATACGCAGTATTTT.

V and J are TRBV5-1 and TRBJ1-4; no clear D. Between the trimmed V and J ends, which lost 0 bases and 5 bases, there was a span of 11 bases. This CDR3 has 15 amino acids. CDR1 is SGHRS, CDR2 YFSETQ, per germline. The CDR3, as DNA: TGCGCCAGCAGCTTGGCCTCCGGCCCCAATGAAAAACTGTTTTTT. It is translated as CASSLASGPNEKLFF.

The chain uses TRBV11-2 and TRBJ2-5; possible D gene TRBD1, 6 bases. The CDR3 extends over 13 amino acids. Germline assignment: CDR1 SGHAT and CDR2 FQNNGV. Trimming shortened V by 6 bases and J by 1 base, and 9 bases separated the two germline ends. DNA for the CDR3: TGTGCCAGCAGGAAGGACAGCCAAGAGACCCAGTACTTC. Its translation: CASRKDSQETQYF.

The J gene is TRBJ2-5, the V gene TRBV9; D possibly corresponds to TRBD2 (5 bases). Trimming removed 0 bases at V and 5 bases at J, with 14 bases between. The V gene's germline CDR1 is SGDLS and CDR2 YYNGEE. The CDR3 sequence is 15 residues long. The CDR3 DNA follows: TGTGCCAGCAGCGTAGGAGGGCCCGGCGGGGAGACCCAGTACTTC. As protein: CASSVGGPGGETQYF.

The chain employs TRBV5-4 and TRBJ2-7; no definite D call. The CDR3 has 14 residues. With 3 bases removed from V and 0 bases from J, the gap between germline ends came to 10 bases. Germline CDR1 SGHNT, CDR2 YYREEE (reference sequence). DNA of the CDR3: TGTGCCAGCAGCTACGACTTTCCCTCCTACGAGCAGTACTTC. Amino acids: CASSYDFPSYEQYF.

This clone was observed a single time. V gene TRBV7-9 combines with J gene TRBJ2-7; D is possibly TRBD2 (6 bases). The germline CDR1 and CDR2 sequences are SEHNR and FQNEAQ (reference sequence). The CDR3 totals 17 residues. V was cut by 5 bases and J by 0 bases, with 20 bases left in between. The CDR3 is CASSPWLAGGISYEQYF. DNA for the CDR3: TGTGCCAGCAGCCCATGGTTAGCCGGGGGAATCTCCTACGAGCAGTACTTC.

The gene calls are TRBV2 and TRBJ1-5; weak D call: TRBD1 (5 bases). The germline V and J ends were trimmed by 3 bases and 2 bases, with 8 bases remaining between them. The CDR3 contains 14 residues. CDR1 is SNHLY, CDR2 FYNNEI, per germline. CDR3 region: CASSDRVGNQPQHF. The CDR3 region has the DNA TGTGCCAGCAGTGACAGGGTCGGCAATCAGCCCCAGCATTTT.

The chain couples TRBV6-4 to TRBJ2-5; unclear D gene. Germline CDR1 reads MRHNA; CDR2 reads SNTAGT. Trimming left V 6 bases short and J 4 bases short, with 21 bases between. The CDR3 spans 16 residues. The CDR3 sequence is CASRGCSLEVGETQYF. In nucleotides, the CDR3 is TGTGCCAGCAGAGGTTGTTCGCTCGAGGTTGGAGAGACCCAGTACTTC.

This clone was seen just once. In the same sample, other DNA sequences code for this CDR3. V gene TRBV28 combines with J gene TRBJ2-7; D not resolved. The CDR3 totals 12 residues. V was pared by 4 bases and J by 4 bases, with 8 bases between. The V gene's germline CDR1 is MDHEN and CDR2 SYDVKM. For the CDR3, the DNA is TGTGCCAGCAGTTCTACGAAATACGAGCAGTACTTC. Translation gives CASSSTKYEQYF.

This clone was counted a few times. This rearrangement joins TRBV2 to TRBJ1-1; D not certain. The CDR3 totals 11 residues. V lost 3 bases and J 6 bases, leaving 5 bases between the germline ends. CDR1 SNHLY and CDR2 FYNNEI come from the germline V gene. In DNA form, the CDR3 reads TGTGCCAGCAGTGATTATGCTGAAGCTTTCTTT. This sequence encodes CASSDYAEAFF. The whole variable domain, remainder taken from reference TRBV2 and TRBJ1-1, is EPEVTQTPSHQVTQMGQEVILRCVPISNHLYFYWYRQILGQKVEFLVSFYNNEISEKSEIFDDQFSVERPDGSNFTLKIRSTKLEDSAMYFCASSDYAEAFFGQGTRLTVV.

The V and J genes are TRBV29-1 and TRBJ2-5; TRBD1 or TRBD2 may be the D gene (5 bases each). CDR1 is SQVTM, CDR2 ANQGSEA, per germline. This CDR3 is 13 amino acids long. The V end lost 1 base, the J end lost 4 bases, and 10 bases lay between the germline ends. The DNA of the CDR3 is TGCAGCGTTGAAGTAACAGGAGGAGAGACCCAGTACTTC. Its protein is CSVEVTGGETQYF.

This clone occurred once. This rearrangement joins TRBV5-1 to TRBJ2-3; D is perhaps TRBD1 (6 bases). Trimming shortened V by 4 bases and J by 4 bases, and 13 bases separated the two germline ends. CDR3 length: 14 residues. Germline V gives CDR1 SGHRS, CDR2 YFSETQ. The chain's CDR3 is CASSGPTGPDTQYF. CDR3 DNA sequence: TGCGCCAGCAGCGGACCGACAGGCCCAGATACGCAGTATTTT.

The chain joins TRBV28 to TRBJ1-2, with D tentatively TRBD1 (5 bases). CDR3 length equals 11 residues. Per the germline V gene, CDR1 is MDHEN and CDR2 is SYDVKM. This CDR3 is CGTWANYGYTF. CDR3 nucleotide sequence: TGTGGGACATGGGCTAACTATGGCTACACCTTC.

The CDR3 loop reads CASGSGSGADTQYF. The CDR3 coding sequence is TGTGCCAGCGGTAGCGGGAGTGGGGCAGATACGCAGTATTTT. V and J are TRBV27 and TRBJ2-3, with 9 bases lining up with TRBD2. Germline trimming cut 8 bases from V and 4 bases from J; bases unmatched to any gene: 7. The CDR3 runs 14 residues. The germline CDR1 and CDR2 sequences are MNHEY and SMNVEV (reference sequence).

The chain recombines TRBV6-1 with TRBJ2-7; D call uncertain. V dropped 2 bases and J dropped 2 bases, with 16 bases sitting between them. Germline V gives CDR1 MNHNS, CDR2 SASEGT. CDR3 length equals 16 residues. CDR3 in amino acids: CASSEYEVRGPYEQYF. As DNA, the CDR3 is TGTGCCAGCAGTGAATATGAGGTGCGAGGCCCCTACGAGCAGTACTTC.

This clone was recorded once. This chain uses TRBV28 with TRBJ2-7; weak D call: TRBD2 (5 bases). The V end lost 4 bases, the J end lost 3 bases, and 19 bases lay between the germline ends. The CDR3 sequence is 16 residues long. The germline gives CDR1 MDHEN, CDR2 SYDVKM. Here the CDR3 DNA reads TGTGCCAGCAGTTCATTAACCCACCCCCGGGGCTACGAGCAGTACTTC. Translation: CASSSLTHPRGYEQYF.

The chain has TRBV5-4 and TRBJ2-2; D gene uncertain. V was cut by 4 bases and J by 3 bases, with 4 bases left in between. The CDR3 consists of 12 residues. Germline V CDR1 and CDR2: SGHNT, YYREEE (reference sequence). The CDR3 coding sequence is TGTGCCAGCAGCAGTCACACCGGGGAGCTGTTTTTT. Encoded protein: CASSSHTGELFF.

V is TRBV30 and J is TRBJ2-1; the D gene is possibly TRBD2 (5 bases). The CDR3 runs to 14 residues. Germline V gives CDR1 GTSNPN, CDR2 SVGIG (reference sequence). V was pared by 1 base and J by 5 bases, with 12 bases between. CDR3 in amino acids: CAWSEVDWDNEQFF. In DNA form, the CDR3 reads TGTGCCTGGAGTGAGGTGGACTGGGACAATGAGCAGTTCTTC.

The rearrangement joins TRBV28 to TRBJ2-4; no reliable D call. CDR1 is MDHEN, CDR2 SYDVKM, per germline. The CDR3 sequence is 11 residues long. V was cut by 9 bases and J by 0 bases, with 3 bases left in between. CDR3 residues: CASVAKNIQYF. The CDR3 region has the DNA TGTGCCAGTGTAGCCAAAAACATTCAGTACTTC.

The chain is built from TRBV5-1 and TRBJ2-1; 10 bases are a match to TRBD2. The CDR3 is 15 amino acids. Looked up from germline, CDR1 is SGHRS and CDR2 is YFSETQ. With 1 base clipped from V and 6 bases from J, the junction kept 4 bases outside the gene matches. CDR3 region: CASSLSSGSRNEQFF. CDR3 nucleotides: TGCGCCAGCAGCTTGTCTAGCGGGAGTCGCAATGAGCAGTTCTTC.

The chain recombines TRBV6-1 with TRBJ2-7; TRBD1 matches 9 bases. Trimming cost V 8 bases and J 3 bases; bases outside gene matches: 11. Germline V gene data show CDR1 as MNHNS and CDR2 as SASEGT. The CDR3 sequence is 15 residues long. CDR3 DNA: TGTGCCAGCGGCCGGGACAGGGAAACGCACTACGAGCAGTACTTC. Amino acid sequence: CASGRDRETHYEQYF.